This TCR beta chain emerged from a study of CD8+ T cells in alopecia areata. Worth noting for this clone: Its antigen is as yet unknown.

Sequencing relied on a cDNA template that was reverse transcribed from extracted RNA. Generated by immunoSEQ multiplex PCR, the TCRdb table keeps only in-frame clones and is missing some. This table holds 150,000 to 200,000 clones, roughly 70% found once. Germline V lookup: CDR1 SGHRS, CDR2 YFSETQ. With 4 bases removed from V and 1 base from J, the gap between germline ends came to 8 bases. The CDR3 sequence is 13 residues long. Points from the study as a whole: When scalp samples are sequenced, resident alphabeta T cells of normal skin are also captured. Lesional scalp, especially alopecia totalis/universalis, showed higher clonality than normal scalp.

This sequence joins TRBV5-1 and TRBJ1-1, with D perhaps TRBD1 (5 bases). The sequence came from a human donor with alopecia areata. Sequenced material: CD8+ T cells sorted from blood, taken at week 0. CDR3 in amino acids: CASSVRGNTEAFF. CDR3 DNA: TGCGCCAGCAGCGTAAGGGGGAACACTGAAGCTTTCTTT.